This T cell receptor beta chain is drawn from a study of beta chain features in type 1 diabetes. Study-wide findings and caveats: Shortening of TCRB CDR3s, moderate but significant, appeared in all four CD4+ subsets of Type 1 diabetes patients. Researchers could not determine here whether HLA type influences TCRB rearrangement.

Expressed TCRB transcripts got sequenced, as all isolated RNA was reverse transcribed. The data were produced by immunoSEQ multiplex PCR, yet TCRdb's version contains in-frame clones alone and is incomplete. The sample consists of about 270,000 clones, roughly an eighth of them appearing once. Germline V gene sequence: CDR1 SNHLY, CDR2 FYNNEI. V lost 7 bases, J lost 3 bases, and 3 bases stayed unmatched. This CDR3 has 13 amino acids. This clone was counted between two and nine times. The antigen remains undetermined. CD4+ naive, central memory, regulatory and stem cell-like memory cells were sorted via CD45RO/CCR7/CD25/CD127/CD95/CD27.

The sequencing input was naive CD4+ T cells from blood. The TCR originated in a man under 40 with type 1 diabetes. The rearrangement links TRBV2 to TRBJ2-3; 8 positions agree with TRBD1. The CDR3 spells CASTTGGTDTQYF. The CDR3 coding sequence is TGTGCCAGCACCACAGGGGGAACAGATACGCAGTATTTT.